This T cell receptor beta chain was sequenced during a study of patients and donors after allogeneic stem cell transplantation. The CDR3 length is 17 residues. The V end was cut by 3 bases, the J end by 3 bases, with 19 bases between. CDR1 is SEHNR, CDR2 FQNEAQ, per germline (reference sequence). TCRdb passed the RT-PCR reads through MiXCR, listing each CDR3 protein once. The sample lists about 110,000 distinct CDR3 sequences; about a third were seen once. Sequencing was done on a sample of blood, either unsorted or a sorted T cell fraction (not recorded which). The source is a human donor who was either an allogeneic HSCT recipient or a stem cell or donor lymphocyte infusion donor (not recorded which). It is not recorded whose cells these are; they may come from a transplant donor. The chain combines TRBV7-9 with TRBJ2-3; D tentatively reads TRBD1 or TRBD2 (5 bases each). CDR3 residues: CASSFLWQGRTTDTQYF. CDR3 DNA sequence: TGTGCCAGCAGCTTTCTCTGGCAGGGACGCACAACAGATACGCAGTATTTT.